Listed here is a single T cell receptor (beta chain). Its antigen is still unknown. There are no base qualities to consult, and no much larger clone falls within one base. Other DNA sequences of this sample code for an identical CDR3. The immunoSEQ Assay, a bias-controlled multiplex PCR, was used to amplify TCRbeta CDR3 regions from genomic DNA. The published analysis was carried out like this. Within the assay, amplification of reference gene primers was used to estimate how many nucleated cells each sample contained. To quantify the absolute abundance of each unique TCRbeta CDR3 rearrangement, sequence reads were collapsed and filtered. For each sample, productive Simpson clonality was calculated as the square root of Simpson's diversity index across productive rearrangements. Here the immuneACCESS table is served through TCRdb, limited to in-frame sequences with V and J called. Missing clones are a known gap in these copies; in checked studies unresolved V genes cover under half, and the rest lacks a known reason. That table gives V, J and clone size, and the DNA gave D and trimming. This sample is represented by some 130,000 clones; roughly nine tenths of them were singletons. 9.5% to 12% of the sample belongs to the ten largest clones.

The data derive from a study of blood T cell repertoires in COVID-19 (dated by TCRdb to about 2020). With respect to the entire study: The collaborator samples originated in the United States, Italy and Spain and spanned the acute and convalescent phases of COVID-19. Sample metadata almost always included a de-identified subject ID, COVID-19 status, age in years and sex. The prospective study material was composed of cDNA or gDNA derived from T cells, B-cell-depleted T cells, or PBMCs. Samples were obtained from the ongoing ImmuneRACE study (first 160 participants) and from over 1,000 subjects provided by 6 global collaborators. Where available, HLA class I and class II types were taken from metadata supplied by the sample provider and were not determined by assay-based typing. Deeply sampled blood TCRbeta repertoires from subjects exposed to, actively infected with, or recovered from COVID-19 were included in the dataset. The repertoires were made available in a free public database intended to serve as a resource for research on the immune response to SARS-CoV-2. What the study reported, not specific to this receptor: The amount of clinical and demographic metadata varied by source and participant and was provided uncurated.

One collaborating source in Seattle enrolled patients during active infection and followed them longitudinally through the course of disease. Each collaborating institution followed its own protocols to collect whole blood in K2EDTA tubes. For TCRbeta analysis, collaborators shipped samples as frozen whole blood, isolated PBMCs, or DNA extracted from either of those sample types. The source of this sequence is a woman in her 70s with COVID-19, enrolled during active disease. The sequenced material came from peripheral blood.

The nucleotide sequence reads TGCAGCGTTGAAGGCGGGAGGGGCACAGATACGCAGTATTTT. Translation gives CSVEGGRGTDTQYF. The sequence links TRBV29-1 to TRBJ2-3; TRBD2 agrees with 9 junctional bases. Relative to germline, V is missing 1 base and J is missing 1 base, with 0 bases of the junction outside any gene match. The CDR3, cysteine through phenylalanine, is 14 amino acids long. Left in the record is the CDR3 DNA by itself, 42 bases read in frame from the first base. Reading the germline V gene gives CDR1 SQVTM and CDR2 ANQGSEA.